This T cell receptor (beta chain) was profiled in a study of T cells after yellow fever vaccination. Points from the study as a whole: Booster sampling recovered most clones from primary vaccination (nearly 98% CD4, approximately 90% CD8).

Germline V gene sequence: CDR1 MNHEY, CDR2 SMNVEV (reference sequence). V dropped 5 bases and J dropped 8 bases, with 19 bases sitting between them. The CDR3 spans 15 residues. Regarding this clonotype: Its antigen is unknown.

Researchers made TCR cDNA using 5'RACE template switching, and this step added a universal primer site and UMIs. TCRdb re-called the 5' RACE reads with MiXCR, one entry per CDR3 protein. Seen here are roughly 250,000 distinct CDR3 sequences, 10% to 15% observed once, and the top ten hold about 0.54%. Sequencing was performed on CD4+ T cells sorted from PBMCs, taken 45 days after the yellow fever booster vaccination. The chain combines TRBV27 with TRBJ2-1; TRBD1 is a possible D gene (6 bases). This TCR was recovered from a man aged 25 to 45 who received the YFV17D yellow fever vaccine. The CDR3 loop reads CASSTASGDMDEQFF. The CDR3 DNA is TGTGCCAGCAGTACCGCATCAGGGGACATGGATGAGCAGTTCTTC.